The 11 T cell receptor beta chains below come from one sample, sequenced in a study of T-cell reconstitution after alpha-beta-depleted transplantation in children. Preparation of the TCRbeta library involved a method that used unique molecular identifiers. TCRdb re-derived calls from the PCR reads in MiXCR, one entry per CDR3 protein. This table holds approximately 240,000 distinct CDR3 sequences, about 9.6% found once. Source: PBMCs from the stem cell graft donor, taken from the stem cell graft. The receptors come from a human donor who donated a stem cell graft to a child with SCID.

There are many counts of this clonotype. V is TRBV5-1 and J is TRBJ1-1; no reliable D call. V shed 0 bases and J shed 2 bases, with 11 bases lying between them. The CDR3 extends over 15 amino acids. Germline V lookup: CDR1 SGHRS, CDR2 YFSETQ. The CDR3 is CASSLGLDINTEAFF. CDR3 nucleotide sequence: TGCGCCAGCAGCTTGGGACTAGACATAAACACTGAAGCTTTCTTT.

In this sample, this clonotype turned up many times. J is TRBJ2-3 and V is TRBV5-1; the match to TRBD2 covers 7 bases. The CDR3 has 15 amino acids. Losses at the gene ends were 5 bases for V and 1 base for J; bases not matched to a gene: 7. CDR1 SGHRS and CDR2 YFSETQ come from the germline V gene. CDR3 region: CASRWGAGRTDTQYF. The CDR3 DNA sequence: TGCGCCAGCAGATGGGGAGCGGGGCGCACAGATACGCAGTATTTT. Supplemented by reference TRBV5-1 and TRBJ2-3, the full variable domain reads KAGVTQTPRYLIKTRGQQVTLSCSPISGHRSVSWYQQTPGQGLQFLFEYFSETQRNKGNFPGRFSGRQFSNSRSEMNVSTLELGDSALYLCASRWGAGRTDTQYFGPGTRLTVL.

This clonotype was recorded only once. Sequence at one end of the junction differs from germline and may be a read error. The J gene is TRBJ2-7, the V gene TRBV7-6, with 7 bases aligning to TRBD1. The CDR3 sequence is 15 residues long. Germline values: CDR1 SGHVS, CDR2 FNYEAQ. The CDR3 DNA sequence: TGCGCCAACAGCCCGGGACAGAGCCCTTCCTACGAGCAGTACTTC. Amino acids: CANSPGQSPSYEQYF.

This clonotype showed up many times. The CDR3 nucleotides read TGCAGTGTATTGCAGGGGTATGAAAAACTGTTTTTT. It specifies CSVLQGYEKLFF. The V call is TRBV20-1, the J call TRBJ1-4; tentative D call: TRBD1 (6 bases). V was cut by 7 bases and J by 6 bases, with 12 bases left in between. This CDR3 is 12 amino acids long. In germline, CDR1 is DFQATT, CDR2 SNEGSKA (reference sequence).

This clonotype appeared many times. Relative to the germline gene, one junction end is altered; a read error may explain this. This rearrangement joins TRBV20-1 to TRBJ2-7; 7 nucleotides line up with TRBD1. CDR1 and CDR2 from the germline V gene are DFQATT and SNEGSKA (reference sequence). There are 14 residues in the CDR3. This CDR3 reads CSALDRIGSDEQYF. CDR3 DNA: TGCAGTGCCTTGGACAGGATCGGCTCCGACGAGCAGTACTTC.

The sample holds many counts of this clonotype. The rearrangement joins TRBV7-9 to TRBJ1-1; 8 positions agree with TRBD1. Losses at the gene ends were 3 bases for V and 5 bases for J; bases not matched to a gene: 8. Germline CDR1 is SEHNR and CDR2 is FQNEAQ (reference sequence). The CDR3 length is 15 residues. The CDR3 sequence: CASSFTTGGGTEAFF. Here the CDR3 DNA reads TGTGCCAGCAGCTTTACAACAGGGGGAGGAACTGAAGCTTTCTTT.

This clonotype was counted ten times or more. The chain links TRBV29-1 to TRBJ2-1, with D perhaps TRBD1 or TRBD2 (6 bases each). Germline loops: CDR1 SQVTM, CDR2 ANQGSEA. V was cut by 8 bases and J by 2 bases, with 19 bases left in between. CDR3 length equals 15 residues. The CDR3 loop is CSSYLSGGAYNEQFF. The CDR3 DNA reads as TGCAGCTCCTATCTATCCGGGGGCGCCTACAATGAGCAGTTCTTC.

This clonotype was seen ten or more times. The genes are TRBV3-1 and TRBJ2-3, with D possibly matching TRBD2 (6 bases). Germline V gene data show CDR1 as LGHDT and CDR2 as YNNKEL (reference sequence). This CDR3 has 16 amino acids. Trimming removed 0 bases at V and 5 bases at J, with 15 bases between. CDR3 sequence (DNA): TGTGCCAGCAGCCAAGACGGGACTCCGAGGATAGATACGCAGTATTTT. Amino acids: CASSQDGTPRIDTQYF.

V gene TRBV20-1 combines with J gene TRBJ2-6; TRBD1 might be the D (5 bases). CDR3 length: 14 amino acids. Trimming stripped 2 bases from V and 5 bases from J, with 10 bases between. Per the germline V gene, CDR1 is DFQATT and CDR2 is SNEGSKA (reference sequence). The CDR3 here is CSARSGFRANVLTF. CDR3 DNA: TGCAGTGCTAGATCAGGGTTTAGGGCCAACGTCCTGACTTTC.

Turning to this clonotype: A much larger clone differs by one base, so this may be a read error. The chain is built from TRBV7-3 and TRBJ1-1, with a weak D call TRBD1 (6 bases). The germline V gene encodes CDR1 SGHTA and CDR2 FQGTGA. This CDR3 has 14 amino acids. With 5 bases removed from V and 8 bases from J, the gap between germline ends came to 18 bases. CDR3 bases: TGTGCCAGCAGCATAATAGCGGGGGCGGCCGAAGCTTTCTTT. Protein: CASSIIAGAAEAFF.

The rearrangement links TRBV18 to TRBJ1-1; weak D call: TRBD1 (5 bases). Germline CDR1 and CDR2: KGHSH and LQKENI. Deletions cut 6 bases from V and 1 base from J, with 18 bases between. The CDR3 spans 16 residues. CDR3 sequence reads: CASSTRAGTENTEAFF. DNA for the CDR3: TGTGCCAGCTCGACGAGGGCAGGGACCGAGAACACTGAAGCTTTCTTT.